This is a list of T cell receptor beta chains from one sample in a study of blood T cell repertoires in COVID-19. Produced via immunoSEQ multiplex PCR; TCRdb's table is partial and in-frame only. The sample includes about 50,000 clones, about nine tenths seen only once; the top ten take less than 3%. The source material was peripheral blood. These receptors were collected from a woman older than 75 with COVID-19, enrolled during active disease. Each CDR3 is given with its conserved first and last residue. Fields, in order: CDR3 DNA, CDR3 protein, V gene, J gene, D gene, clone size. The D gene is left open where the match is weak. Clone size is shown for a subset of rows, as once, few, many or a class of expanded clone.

CDR3nt: TGCGCCAGCAGCCATTGGACAGGGGCAAGCTCTGGAAACACCATATATTTT
CDR3aa: CASSHWTGASSGNTIYF
v_gene: TRBV4-1
j_gene: TRBJ1-3
d_gene: TRBD1
abundance: NA

CDR3nt: TGTGCCAGCAATACTCTAGGTTCTAATGAAAAACTGTTTTTT
CDR3aa: CASNTLGSNEKLFF
v_gene: TRBV2
j_gene: TRBJ1-4
d_gene: NA
abundance: NA

CDR3nt: TGTGCCAGCAGCTCCACCGGGAATGGCTACACCTTC
CDR3aa: CASSSTGNGYTF
v_gene: TRBV6-5
j_gene: TRBJ1-2
d_gene: NA
abundance: NA

CDR3nt: TGCAGTGCTAGTCGCAGTAATTCACCCCTCCACTTT
CDR3aa: CSASRSNSPLHF
v_gene: TRBV20-1
j_gene: TRBJ1-6
d_gene: NA
abundance: NA

CDR3nt: TGTGCCAGCAGCTTTCAGGGTAGTCTCCGGAATGAGCAGTTCTTC
CDR3aa: CASSFQGSLRNEQFF
v_gene: TRBV7-9
j_gene: TRBJ2-1
d_gene: NA
abundance: NA

CDR3nt: TGCGCCAGCAGCTTCTCTGGACAGCGGGGGGATGAGCAGTTCTTC
CDR3aa: CASSFSGQRGDEQFF
v_gene: TRBV5-1
j_gene: TRBJ2-1
d_gene: TRBD2
abundance: few

CDR3nt: TGTGCCAGCAGTTACTCGGTAGAAGAGACCCAGTACTTC
CDR3aa: CASSYSVEETQYF
v_gene: TRBV6-5
j_gene: TRBJ2-5
d_gene: NA
abundance: NA

CDR3nt: TGTGCCAGCATGGGAGCTAACTATGGCTACACCTTC
CDR3aa: CASMGANYGYTF
v_gene: TRBV6-5
j_gene: TRBJ1-2
d_gene: NA
abundance: NA

CDR3nt: TGCGCCAGCAGTCGGGACAGGGAGAGTACTGAAGCTTTCTTT
CDR3aa: CASSRDRESTEAFF
v_gene: TRBV5-1
j_gene: TRBJ1-1
d_gene: TRBD1
abundance: NA

CDR3nt: TGTGCCAGCAGCGGACTAGCGGGAGGGAATGAGCAGTTCTTC
CDR3aa: CASSGLAGGNEQFF
v_gene: TRBV6-5
j_gene: TRBJ2-1
d_gene: TRBD2
abundance: NA

CDR3nt: TGCGCCAGCAGCACGGGACAGTCCTACGAGCAGTACTTC
CDR3aa: CASSTGQSYEQYF
v_gene: TRBV5-1
j_gene: TRBJ2-7
d_gene: TRBD1
abundance: NA

CDR3nt: TGTGCCTGGGGCGAACCTGGAGGTTTGGCTTCACCCCTCCACTTT
CDR3aa: CAWGEPGGLASPLHF
v_gene: TRBV30
j_gene: TRBJ1-6
d_gene: NA
abundance: medium-sized

CDR3nt: TGTGCCAGCAGCCACCGCCGGGACAGGGGTGAGGGCTACGAGCAGTACTTC
CDR3aa: CASSHRRDRGEGYEQYF
v_gene: TRBV5-5
j_gene: TRBJ2-7
d_gene: TRBD1
abundance: NA

CDR3nt: TGTGCCAGCACCGAAATAAGACACTCCTACGAGCAGTACTTC
CDR3aa: CASTEIRHSYEQYF
v_gene: TRBV28
j_gene: TRBJ2-7
d_gene: NA
abundance: NA

CDR3nt: TGTGCCAGTAGTTCCCGGGGGGGTGGTGGCGAGCAGTTCTTC
CDR3aa: CASSSRGGGGEQFF
v_gene: TRBV19
j_gene: TRBJ2-1
d_gene: TRBD2
abundance: NA

CDR3nt: TGTGCCAGCAGTCCGCTCCGGGACAGGAGGGACTTC
CDR3aa: CASSPLRDRRDF
v_gene: TRBV28
j_gene: TRBJ2-7
d_gene: TRBD1
abundance: NA

CDR3nt: TGTGCCAGCTCAGACAGGCCCAATCAGCCCCAGCATTTT
CDR3aa: CASSDRPNQPQHF
v_gene: TRBV6-5
j_gene: TRBJ1-5
d_gene: NA
abundance: NA

CDR3nt: TGTGCCACTTGCCCATGGACTAGCGGCACAGATACGCAGTATTTT
CDR3aa: CATCPWTSGTDTQYF
v_gene: TRBV5-4
j_gene: TRBJ2-3
d_gene: TRBD2
abundance: NA

CDR3nt: TGCGCCAGCAGCTTGGGGCACATTAATGAAAAACTGTTTTTT
CDR3aa: CASSLGHINEKLFF
v_gene: TRBV5-1
j_gene: TRBJ1-4
d_gene: NA
abundance: NA

CDR3nt: TGTGCCAGCAGCTTGGGGGCGGTTATGGGGACAGGGTCTTTCTTT
CDR3aa: CASSLGAVMGTGSFF
v_gene: TRBV5-6
j_gene: TRBJ1-1
d_gene: TRBD1
abundance: once

CDR3nt: TGTGCCACCACTCATGGGACAGGGGGCCATGGCAATCAGCCCCAGCATTTT
CDR3aa: CATTHGTGGHGNQPQHF
v_gene: TRBV24-1
j_gene: TRBJ1-5
d_gene: TRBD1
abundance: once

CDR3nt: TGTGCCAGCAGTGAGAGCGTGGGCCAGGGGAATTCACCCCTCCACTTT
CDR3aa: CASSESVGQGNSPLHF
v_gene: TRBV6-1
j_gene: TRBJ1-6
d_gene: NA
abundance: NA

CDR3nt: TGTGCCACCAGCCGGGGGACAGGGTCGACCGATTTAGATACGCAGTATTTT
CDR3aa: CATSRGTGSTDLDTQYF
v_gene: TRBV24-1
j_gene: TRBJ2-3
d_gene: TRBD1
abundance: NA

CDR3nt: TGTGCCAGCAGTTTACTCATCGCTGGGGCCCAAGAGACCCAGTACTTC
CDR3aa: CASSLLIAGAQETQYF
v_gene: TRBV27
j_gene: TRBJ2-5
d_gene: NA
abundance: NA

CDR3nt: TGTGCCAGCAGCGGGCAGATAGCAGCTAACTATGGCTACACCTTC
CDR3aa: CASSGQIAANYGYTF
v_gene: TRBV9
j_gene: TRBJ1-2
d_gene: NA
abundance: NA

CDR3nt: TGTGCCAGCAGTTACCCTAGCGGGAATATGAATGAGCAGTTCTTC
CDR3aa: CASSYPSGNMNEQFF
v_gene: TRBV6-6
j_gene: TRBJ2-1
d_gene: TRBD2
abundance: NA

CDR3nt: TGTGCCACCGCCCCCAGCGGGAGAACCTACGAGCAGTACTTC
CDR3aa: CATAPSGRTYEQYF
v_gene: TRBV24-1
j_gene: TRBJ2-7
d_gene: TRBD2
abundance: NA

CDR3nt: TGTGCCAGCAGTCCGCCCGCGACAGGACCCCGGGGCCAGTACTTC
CDR3aa: CASSPPATGPRGQYF
v_gene: TRBV27
j_gene: TRBJ2-5
d_gene: NA
abundance: NA

CDR3nt: TGTGCCAGCAGCCGACAGGGGGGGATAGGTGGGGCCAACGTCCTGACTTTC
CDR3aa: CASSRQGGIGGANVLTF
v_gene: TRBV3-1/TRBV3-2
j_gene: TRBJ2-6
d_gene: TRBD1
abundance: few

CDR3nt: TGCGCCAGCAGCTTGGAGGGTAGCGGGAGGACAGATACGCAGTATTTT
CDR3aa: CASSLEGSGRTDTQYF
v_gene: TRBV5-1
j_gene: TRBJ2-3
d_gene: TRBD2
abundance: NA

CDR3nt: TGCGCCAGCAGTTCAGGACAGGGGGTGTTCACCGGGGAGCTGTTTTTT
CDR3aa: CASSSGQGVFTGELFF
v_gene: TRBV5-1
j_gene: TRBJ2-2
d_gene: TRBD1
abundance: NA

CDR3nt: TGTGCCAGTAGTATGAACCCAGGACAGGACACTGAAGCTTTCTTT
CDR3aa: CASSMNPGQDTEAFF
v_gene: TRBV19
j_gene: TRBJ1-1
d_gene: TRBD1
abundance: NA

CDR3nt: TGTGCCAGTAGTAACTACGAGGGATGGCGACAAGAGACCCAGTACTTC
CDR3aa: CASSNYEGWRQETQYF
v_gene: TRBV19
j_gene: TRBJ2-5
d_gene: NA
abundance: once

CDR3nt: TGTGCCAGCCGGGAGAATTCTGGAAACACCATATATTTT
CDR3aa: CASRENSGNTIYF
v_gene: TRBV19
j_gene: TRBJ1-3
d_gene: NA
abundance: NA

CDR3nt: TGTGCCAGCAGCTTGGGGGGAGGTACGGGTCAGCCCCAGCATTTT
CDR3aa: CASSLGGGTGQPQHF
v_gene: TRBV5-5
j_gene: TRBJ1-5
d_gene: NA
abundance: NA

CDR3nt: TGTGCCAGCAGTCCATCCGGGTCCGGGACAGGGTCCTACGAGCAGTACTTC
CDR3aa: CASSPSGSGTGSYEQYF
v_gene: TRBV2
j_gene: TRBJ2-7
d_gene: TRBD1
abundance: NA

CDR3nt: TGTGCCAGCAGCGCCCTTCGGAGGGGATGGACTGAAGCTTTCTTT
CDR3aa: CASSALRRGWTEAFF
v_gene: TRBV11-2
j_gene: TRBJ1-1
d_gene: NA
abundance: NA

CDR3nt: TGCGCCAGCAGCTTTCAGGACAGGGCCTACGAGCAGTACTTC
CDR3aa: CASSFQDRAYEQYF
v_gene: TRBV5-1
j_gene: TRBJ2-7
d_gene: TRBD1
abundance: NA

CDR3nt: TGTGCCAGCAGCTTTGGACAGTCGAACACTGAAGCTTTCTTT
CDR3aa: CASSFGQSNTEAFF
v_gene: TRBV7-3
j_gene: TRBJ1-1
d_gene: NA
abundance: NA

CDR3nt: TGTGCCAGCAGTGAGGATAGGGGGAACACTGAAGCTTTCTTT
CDR3aa: CASSEDRGNTEAFF
v_gene: TRBV6-1
j_gene: TRBJ1-1
d_gene: NA
abundance: NA

CDR3nt: TGCGCCAGCAGCTTGGGGAGGGGACCCGAAAAACTGTTTTTT
CDR3aa: CASSLGRGPEKLFF
v_gene: TRBV5-1
j_gene: TRBJ1-4
d_gene: NA
abundance: NA

CDR3nt: TGTGCCAGCAGTTTAATTTGGCGGGGGCCCCTAAATTCACCCCTCCACTTT
CDR3aa: CASSLIWRGPLNSPLHF
v_gene: TRBV27
j_gene: TRBJ1-6
d_gene: NA
abundance: NA

CDR3nt: TGTGCCAGCTCACCACAGGGGGCGAATGGCTACACCTTC
CDR3aa: CASSPQGANGYTF
v_gene: TRBV18
j_gene: TRBJ1-2
d_gene: TRBD1
abundance: NA

CDR3nt: TGTGCCAGCAGCCAACACCCCGGGACAGGGAACACTGAAGCTTTCTTT
CDR3aa: CASSQHPGTGNTEAFF
v_gene: TRBV7-9
j_gene: TRBJ1-1
d_gene: TRBD1
abundance: once

CDR3nt: TGTGCCAGCAGCCTAACTACCCGGGGAGGGGGGAACTATGGCTACACCTTC
CDR3aa: CASSLTTRGGGNYGYTF
v_gene: TRBV7-6
j_gene: TRBJ1-2
d_gene: NA
abundance: NA

CDR3nt: TGTGCCTGGACACCAGGGGGCCATGGCTACACCTTC
CDR3aa: CAWTPGGHGYTF
v_gene: TRBV30
j_gene: TRBJ1-2
d_gene: TRBD1
abundance: NA

CDR3nt: TGTGCCAGCAGCTTAGGGGGCCAGAACACCGGGGAGCTGTTTTTT
CDR3aa: CASSLGGQNTGELFF
v_gene: TRBV11-2
j_gene: TRBJ2-2
d_gene: NA
abundance: NA

CDR3nt: TGTGCCATCAGTGATACCCCGGGACTAGTAGGAGGAGAGACCCAGTACTTC
CDR3aa: CAISDTPGLVGGETQYF
v_gene: TRBV10-3
j_gene: TRBJ2-5
d_gene: TRBD2
abundance: NA

CDR3nt: TGTGCCAGCAGCCCCCGCTTCCAAGCCACCTACGAGCAGTACTTC
CDR3aa: CASSPRFQATYEQYF
v_gene: TRBV5-5
j_gene: TRBJ2-7
d_gene: NA
abundance: NA

CDR3nt: TGTGCCAGTAGTGACAGGGGATACGAGCAGTACTTC
CDR3aa: CASSDRGYEQYF
v_gene: TRBV19
j_gene: TRBJ2-7
d_gene: TRBD1
abundance: NA